The clone carrying this T cell receptor (beta chain) came up many times. Its antigen is not known. Sampling of bone marrow took place during active disease in every patient. The entry originates in a study of read filtering for tumor transcriptome and immune sequencing. Findings and limits, study-wide: The CD138-negative fraction was mixed bone marrow immune cells, not pure T cells. Single-read clonotypes: about 81.9% of IR-seq clonotypes (around 3.4% of reads), 74.6% of RNA-seq clonotypes (around 45% of reads).

Germline V lookup: CDR1 SGHRS, CDR2 YFSETQ. The CDR3 loop spans 15 amino acids. V lost 0 bases and J 5 bases, leaving 14 bases between the germline ends. From 300 to 400 ng of RNA, a library with molecular barcoded alpha/delta and beta/gamma adaptors was made. A single record per CDR3 protein comes from TCRdb applying MiXCR to the reads. The repertoire holds about 37,000 distinct CDR3 sequences, with 12% as singletons. This clonotype was obtained from a donor aged 40 or older with multiple myeloma. This chain joins TRBV5-1 and TRBJ1-1, with unresolved D. The sample was a population of CD138-negative cells sorted from bone marrow. The DNA for the CDR3 is TGCGCCAGCAGCTTGGCCGGACCCCCGGAGACTGAAGCTTTCTTT. It specifies CASSLAGPPETEAFF.